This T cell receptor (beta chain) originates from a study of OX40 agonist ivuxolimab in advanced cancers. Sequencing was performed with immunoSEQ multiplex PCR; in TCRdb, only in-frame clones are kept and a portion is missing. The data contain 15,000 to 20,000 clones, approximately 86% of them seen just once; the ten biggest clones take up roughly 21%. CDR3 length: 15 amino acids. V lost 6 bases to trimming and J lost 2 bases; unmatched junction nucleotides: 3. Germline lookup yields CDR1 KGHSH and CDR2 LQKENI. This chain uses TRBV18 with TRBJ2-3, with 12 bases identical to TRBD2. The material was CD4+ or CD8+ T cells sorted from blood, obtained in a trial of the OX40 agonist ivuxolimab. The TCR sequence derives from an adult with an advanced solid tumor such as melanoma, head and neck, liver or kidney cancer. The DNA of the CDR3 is TGTGCCAGCTCGCGGACTAGCGGGGCCACAGATACGCAGTATTTT. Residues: CASSRTSGATDTQYF.